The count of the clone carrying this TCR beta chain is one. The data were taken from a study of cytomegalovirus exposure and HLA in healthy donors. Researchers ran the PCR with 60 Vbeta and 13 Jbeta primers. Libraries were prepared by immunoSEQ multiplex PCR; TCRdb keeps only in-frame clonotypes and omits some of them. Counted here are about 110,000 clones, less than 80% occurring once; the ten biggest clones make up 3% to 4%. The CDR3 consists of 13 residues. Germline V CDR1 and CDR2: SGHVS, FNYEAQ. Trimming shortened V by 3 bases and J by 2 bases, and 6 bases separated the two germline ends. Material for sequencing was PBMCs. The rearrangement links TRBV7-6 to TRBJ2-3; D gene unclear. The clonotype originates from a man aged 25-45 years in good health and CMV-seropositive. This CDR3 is CASSFSITDTQYF. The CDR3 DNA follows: TGTGCCAGCAGCTTTAGCATCACAGATACGCAGTATTTT.